One and the same sample provided the 2 T cell receptor beta chains below, sequenced in a study of cytomegalovirus exposure and HLA in healthy donors. With 60 Vbeta and 13 Jbeta primers, the PCR was carried out. The table came from immunoSEQ multiplex PCR; TCRdb's copy has only in-frame clones and leaves some out. The table lists approximately 87,000 clones, 80% to 90% of them singletons. Sequences were obtained from PBMCs. These receptors were collected from a woman in her late teens or twenties in good health and CMV-seropositive.

This chain connects TRBV28 to TRBJ1-2; D possibly corresponds to TRBD1 (6 bases). This CDR3 has 14 residues. Germline V gene sequence: CDR1 MDHEN, CDR2 SYDVKM. V was pared by 3 bases and J by 2 bases, with 10 bases between. CDR3 DNA: TGTGCCAGCAGTTTGTTACAGGGAAACTATGGCTACACCTTC. This sequence encodes CASSLLQGNYGYTF.

The chain links TRBV4-1 to TRBJ2-7; D is ambiguous. The CDR3 consists of 13 residues. Germline CDR1 reads MGHRA; CDR2 reads YSYEKL. Trimming took 1 base from V and 4 from J, leaving 8 bases between them. CDR3 coding DNA: TGCGCCAGCAGCCAAGTCTTCCTTTACGAGCAGTACTTC. Its translation: CASSQVFLYEQYF.